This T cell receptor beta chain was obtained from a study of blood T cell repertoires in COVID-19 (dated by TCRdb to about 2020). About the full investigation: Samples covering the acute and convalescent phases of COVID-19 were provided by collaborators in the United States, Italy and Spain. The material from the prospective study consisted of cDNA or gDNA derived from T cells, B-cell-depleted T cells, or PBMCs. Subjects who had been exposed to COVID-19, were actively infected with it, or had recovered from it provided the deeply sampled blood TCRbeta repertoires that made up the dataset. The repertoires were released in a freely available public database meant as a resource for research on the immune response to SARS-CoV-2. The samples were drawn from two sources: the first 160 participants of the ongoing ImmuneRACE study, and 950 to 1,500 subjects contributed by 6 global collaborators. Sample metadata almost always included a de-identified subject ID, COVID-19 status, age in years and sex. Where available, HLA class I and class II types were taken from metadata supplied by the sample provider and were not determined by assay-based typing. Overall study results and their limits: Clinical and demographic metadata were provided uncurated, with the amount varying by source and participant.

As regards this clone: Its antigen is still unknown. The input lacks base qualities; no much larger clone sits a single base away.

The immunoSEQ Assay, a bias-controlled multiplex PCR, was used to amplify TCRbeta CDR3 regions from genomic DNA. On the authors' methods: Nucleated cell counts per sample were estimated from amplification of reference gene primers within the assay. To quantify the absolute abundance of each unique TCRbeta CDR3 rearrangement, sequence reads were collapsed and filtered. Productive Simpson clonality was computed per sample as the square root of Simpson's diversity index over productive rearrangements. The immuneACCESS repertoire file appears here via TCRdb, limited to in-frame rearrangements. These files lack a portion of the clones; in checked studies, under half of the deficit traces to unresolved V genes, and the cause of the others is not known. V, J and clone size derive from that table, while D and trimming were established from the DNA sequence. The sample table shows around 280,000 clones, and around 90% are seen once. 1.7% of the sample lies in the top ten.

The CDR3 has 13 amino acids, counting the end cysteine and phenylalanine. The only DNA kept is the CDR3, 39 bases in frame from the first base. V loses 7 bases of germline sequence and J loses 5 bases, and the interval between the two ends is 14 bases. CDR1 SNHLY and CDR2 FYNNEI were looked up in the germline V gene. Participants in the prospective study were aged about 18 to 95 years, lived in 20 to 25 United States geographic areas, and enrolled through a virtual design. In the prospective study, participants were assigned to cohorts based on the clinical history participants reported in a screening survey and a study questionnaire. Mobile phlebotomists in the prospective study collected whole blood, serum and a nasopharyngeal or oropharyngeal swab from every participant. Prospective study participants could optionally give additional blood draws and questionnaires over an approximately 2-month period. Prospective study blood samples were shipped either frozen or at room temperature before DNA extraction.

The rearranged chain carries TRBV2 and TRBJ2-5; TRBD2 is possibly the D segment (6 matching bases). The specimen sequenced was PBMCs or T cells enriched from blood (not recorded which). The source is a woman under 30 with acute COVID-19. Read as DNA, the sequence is TGTGCCAGCAAATTAGCGGCTCTGGAGACCCAGTACTTC. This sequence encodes CASKLAALETQYF.